This T cell receptor (beta chain) was sequenced in a study of beta chain features in type 1 diabetes. Study-level information: Regarding age, gender and cell yields, patients proved similar to healthy donors.

The V end was cut by 6 bases, the J end by 3 bases, with 15 bases between. The V gene's germline CDR1 is SQVTM and CDR2 ANQGSEA. The CDR3 contains 13 residues. CD45RO/CCR7/CD25/CD127/CD95/CD27 staining was used to isolate CD4+ naive, central memory, regulatory and stem cell-like memory cells by sorting. Expressed TCRB transcripts were sequenced because the isolated RNA had all been reverse transcribed beforehand. Naive, central memory and regulatory T cell samples averaged roughly 3.8 million reads. The data were produced by immunoSEQ multiplex PCR, yet TCRdb's version contains in-frame clones alone and is incomplete. Of around 500,000 clones listed, approximately 30% are singletons.

The clonotype was recovered from a young man in good health. The rearrangement links TRBV29-1 to TRBJ2-7; D may be TRBD1 (6 bases). Sequencing input: naive CD4+ T cells from blood. CDR3 in amino acids: CSVLRIGGYEQYF. The DNA of the CDR3 is TGCAGCGTCCTTCGGATAGGGGGCTACGAGCAGTACTTC.